These 25 T cell receptor beta chains came from one sample sequenced in a study of Ad26.COV2.S vaccination and SARS-CoV-2 variants. The method was immunoSEQ multiplex PCR; TCRdb's version includes in-frame clones alone and lacks a portion of them. In the table there are around 240,000 clones, roughly 88% of which are singletons. Indicated treatment: roughly 20 received Ad26.COV2.S at low or high dose, single or two shots; several received placebo; per-sample allocation not given. After the first vaccine or placebo injection, samples were drawn on day 63. This material consisted of peripheral blood, taken in a trial of Ad26.COV2.S vaccine versus placebo. These receptors all come from a person aged 18-60 years who received the Ad26.COV2.S COVID-19 vaccine or a placebo.

This clone is a singleton in its sample. The V and J genes are TRBV28 and TRBJ2-7; no clear D gene. V was shortened by 6 bases and J by 3 bases, with 18 bases between the two germline ends. Germline V CDR1 and CDR2: MDHEN, SYDVKM. The CDR3 consists of 15 residues. CDR3 nucleotide sequence: TGTGCCAGCAGAGGTACACCCCTCCAACTCTACGAGCAGTACTTC. As protein: CASRGTPLQLYEQYF. Together with reference TRBV28 and TRBJ2-7, the CDR3 gives the full variable domain: DVKVTQSSRYLVKRTGEKVFLECVQDMDHENMFWYRQDPGLGLRLIYFSYDVKMKEKGDIPEGYSVSREKKERFSLILESASTNQTSMYLCASRGTPLQLYEQYFGPGTRLTVT.

The chain carries TRBV4-2 and TRBJ1-5, with a possible D match to TRBD1 (5 bases). Trimming cost V 0 bases and J 6 bases, with 9 bases left between them. Germline CDR1 and CDR2: LGHNA and YNFKEQ. This CDR3 has 14 amino acids. For the CDR3, the DNA is TGTGCCAGCAGCCAAGATAGTAGGGGTCAGCCCCAGCATTTT. It is translated as CASSQDSRGQPQHF.

The chain carries TRBV9 and TRBJ1-2; TRBD1 agrees at 8 bases. CDR1 and CDR2 from the germline V gene are SGDLS and YYNGEE. V lost 0 bases, J lost 8 bases, and 3 bases stayed unmatched. The CDR3 consists of 13 residues. CDR3 residues: CASSVGTGRGYTF. The CDR3 region has the DNA TGTGCCAGCAGCGTAGGGACAGGGAGAGGCTACACCTTC.

The chain couples TRBV28 to TRBJ2-3; 11 nucleotides align to TRBD2. The CDR3 contains 17 residues. Germline loops: CDR1 MDHEN, CDR2 SYDVKM. V lost 5 bases to trimming and J lost 1 base; unmatched junction nucleotides: 8. Here the CDR3 reads CASSEIRLAGRTDTQYF. DNA for the CDR3: TGTGCCAGCAGTGAAATTCGACTAGCGGGACGCACAGATACGCAGTATTTT.

The rearrangement joins TRBV27 to TRBJ2-7; 7 nucleotides agree with TRBD1. The length of the CDR3 is 15 residues. CDR1 is MNHEY, CDR2 SMNVEV, per germline (reference sequence). V dropped 8 bases and J dropped 6; count of bases not matched to a gene: 16. CDR3 amino acids: CASQVVGGPTFEQYF. Here the CDR3 DNA reads TGTGCCAGCCAGGTCGTAGGGGGCCCCACGTTCGAGCAGTACTTC.

This clone occurred once. The V call is TRBV30, the J call TRBJ2-7; possibly TRBD2 for D (5 bases). CDR3 length: 14 amino acids. Germline V gives CDR1 GTSNPN, CDR2 SVGIG (reference sequence). V lost 0 bases and J lost 0, with 9 bases in between. CDR3 nucleotide sequence: TGTGCCTGGAGTGTAAGGCGGGTCTCCTACGAGCAGTACTTC. Amino acids: CAWSVRRVSYEQYF. The full variable domain, rest sourced from reference TRBV30 and TRBJ2-7, is SQTIHQWPATLVQPVGSPLSLECTVEGTSNPNLYWYRQAAGRGLQLLFYSVGIGQISSEVPQNLSASRPQDRQFILSSKKLLLSDSGFYLCAWSVRRVSYEQYFGPGTRLTVT.

The chain carries TRBV5-1 and TRBJ2-7; D remains unclear. With 4 bases removed from V and 0 bases from J, the gap between germline ends came to 23 bases. The CDR3 runs to 18 residues. Per germline, CDR1 SGHRS and CDR2 YFSETQ. CDR3 sequence (DNA): TGCGCCAGCAGCCCGCCGCTGAGAACGAAACCGAGCTCCTACGAGCAGTACTTC. It codes for CASSPPLRTKPSSYEQYF.

The rearrangement links TRBV28 to TRBJ1-3; perhaps TRBD1 as D (5 bases). Per the germline V gene, CDR1 is MDHEN and CDR2 is SYDVKM. V dropped 5 bases and J dropped 8 bases, with 13 bases sitting between them. CDR3 length: 13 residues. CDR3 sequence reads: CASSLQGGYTIYF. In DNA, the CDR3 is TGTGCCAGCAGTCTCCAGGGAGGGTACACCATATATTTT.

The chain links TRBV5-5 to TRBJ1-4; D might be TRBD1 (6 bases). CDR1 and CDR2 (germline): SGHKS, YYEKEE (reference sequence). CDR3 size: 16 residues. With 4 bases removed from V and 3 bases from J, the gap between germline ends came to 16 bases. CDR3 region: CASSKGHLGSNEKLFF. CDR3 DNA sequence: TGTGCCAGCAGCAAGGGACACCTTGGATCTAATGAAAAACTGTTTTTT.

This clone was picked up a small number of times. The chain links TRBV4-3 to TRBJ2-7, with D possibly matching TRBD2 (5 bases). Germline loops: CDR1 LGHNA, CDR2 YSLEER. The CDR3 sequence is 16 residues long. V lost 0 bases and J lost 2, with 14 bases in between. This chain's CDR3 is CASSQDLSGLPYEQYF. The CDR3 DNA reads TGCGCCAGCAGCCAAGATCTATCGGGATTACCCTACGAGCAGTACTTC.

The chain joins TRBV7-9 to TRBJ1-6; the match to TRBD1 covers 9 bases. The CDR3 runs to 15 residues. CDR1 and CDR2 (germline): SEHNR, FQNEAQ (reference sequence). V lost 5 bases, J lost 7 bases, and 6 bases stayed unmatched. The CDR3 bases are TGTGCCAGCAGCGGACAGGGGCAAGAGAATTCACCCCTCCACTTT. It encodes CASSGQGQENSPLHF.

The chain has TRBV6-6 and TRBJ1-3; D might be TRBD1 (5 bases). Trimming stripped 7 bases from V and 0 bases from J, with 10 bases between. CDR1 is MNHNY, CDR2 SVGAGI, per germline (reference sequence). The CDR3 extends over 14 amino acids. CDR3 sequence reads: CASNVQDSGNTIYF. CDR3 coding DNA: TGTGCCAGCAACGTACAGGACTCTGGAAACACCATATATTTT.

The V gene is TRBV18, the J gene TRBJ1-6; D remains unclear. The germline gives CDR1 KGHSH, CDR2 LQKENI. The CDR3 spans 15 residues. Trimming pared 3 bases from V and 0 bases from J, leaving 6 bases between. The DNA for the CDR3 is TGTGCCAGCTCACCCGTGAGCTCCTATAATTCACCCCTCCACTTT. Protein product: CASSPVSSYNSPLHF.

The V call is TRBV27, the J call TRBJ1-6; 9 bases map to TRBD1. The CDR3 runs 15 residues. The germline gives CDR1 MNHEY, CDR2 SMNVEV (reference sequence). The junction had 8 bases not matched to a gene; V was cut back by 5 bases and J by 9 bases. The CDR3, as DNA: TGTGCCAGCAGTCAGCGACAGGGGGTGATTTCACCCCTCCACTTT. This gives the protein CASSQRQGVISPLHF.

This clone was seen a single time. V gene TRBV3-1 (or the pseudogene TRBV3-2) combines with J gene TRBJ2-5, with TRBD1 matching 9 bases. V shed 4 bases and J 4 bases; nucleotides not matched to a gene: 4. The CDR3 length is 14 residues. Germline V gene data show CDR1 as LGHDT and CDR2 as YNNKEL (reference sequence). CDR3 coding DNA: TGTGCCAGCAGCCCGGGACAGGGTTTAGAGACCCAGTACTTC. The encoded protein is CASSPGQGLETQYF.

The chain uses TRBV7-3 and TRBJ2-1, with D tentatively TRBD1 or TRBD2 (5 bases each). The CDR3 spans 14 residues. Deletions cut 1 base from V and 6 bases from J, with 10 bases between. Germline-derived CDR1 and CDR2 are SGHTA and FQGTGA. The CDR3 loop reads CASSLSLGTNEQFF. Here the CDR3 DNA reads TGTGCCAGCAGCTTAAGTCTCGGGACCAATGAGCAGTTCTTC.

CDR3 coding DNA: TGTGCCAGCAGTTACCGTCGAGACAGGGGAAATGAGCAGTTCTTC. This translates into CASSYRRDRGNEQFF. This rearrangement joins TRBV6-2 or TRBV6-3 to TRBJ2-1; 8 bases match TRBD1. Germline lookup yields CDR1 MNHEY and CDR2 SVGEGT. Trimming cost V 2 bases and J 7 bases; bases outside gene matches: 7. The CDR3 loop spans 15 amino acids.

This clone was detected once. The chain links TRBV19 to TRBJ1-1; tentative D call: TRBD1 (6 bases). Germline CDR1 is LNHDA and CDR2 is SQIVND (reference sequence). The CDR3 loop spans 14 amino acids. V dropped 3 bases and J dropped 3 bases, with 11 bases sitting between them. The CDR3 region is CASSIQGTDTEAFF. The CDR3 coding sequence is TGTGCCAGTAGTATCCAGGGGACGGACACTGAAGCTTTCTTT. Together with reference TRBV19 and TRBJ1-1, the CDR3 gives the full variable domain: DGGITQSPKYLFRKEGQNVTLSCEQNLNHDAMYWYRQDPGQGLRLIYYSQIVNDFQKGDIAEGYSVSREKKESFPLTVTSAQKNPTAFYLCASSIQGTDTEAFFGQGTRLTVV.

The J gene is TRBJ1-2, the V gene TRBV2, with D hard to call. From germline, CDR1 is SNHLY and CDR2 FYNNEI. The CDR3 has 14 residues. V dropped 0 bases and J dropped 6 bases, with 11 bases sitting between them. CDR3 protein: CASSEAPPSDGYTF. Here the CDR3 DNA reads TGTGCCAGCAGTGAAGCCCCGCCGTCGGATGGCTACACCTTC.

The V call is TRBV19, the J call TRBJ2-5; D may be TRBD2 (5 bases). Germline-derived CDR1 and CDR2 are LNHDA and SQIVND (reference sequence). This CDR3 comprises 13 residues. Trimming stripped 3 bases from V and 4 bases from J, with 9 bases between. The CDR3 DNA is TGTGCCAGTAGTATCGCTAGCAGAGAGACCCAGTACTTC. This encodes CASSIASRETQYF.

This clone was seen a handful of times. CDR3 loop: CASSSLGTGYNTGELFF. Written as DNA, the CDR3 is TGTGCCAGCAGCTCGCTGGGGACAGGCTATAACACCGGGGAGCTGTTTTTT. The chain links TRBV11-2 to TRBJ2-2; 8 bases match TRBD1. Trimming cost V 4 bases and J 2 bases; bases outside gene matches: 9. The CDR3 totals 17 residues. Germline CDR1 reads SGHAT; CDR2 reads FQNNGV.

V and J are TRBV6-5 and TRBJ2-1; perhaps D is TRBD1 or TRBD2 (5 bases each). The CDR3 consists of 12 residues. V was shortened by 2 bases and J by 9 bases, with 8 bases between the two germline ends. Looked up from germline, CDR1 is MNHEY and CDR2 is SVGAGI. As DNA, the CDR3 is TGTGCCAGCAGTTACGAGGGGACTGAGCAGTTCTTC. It translates to CASSYEGTEQFF.

V and J are TRBV6-5 and TRBJ1-2; no clear D gene. The germline V gene has CDR1 MNHEY and CDR2 SVGAGI. This CDR3 is built from 12 residues. V lost 10 bases and J lost 5, with 14 bases in between. CDR3 sequence: CAISPDTYGYTF. The CDR3 nucleotides read TGTGCCATCTCGCCAGACACGTATGGCTACACCTTC.

This rearrangement joins TRBV3-1 (or the pseudogene TRBV3-2) to TRBJ1-6; TRBD1 might be the D (5 bases). Trimming took off 4 bases at V and 11 bases at J, with 18 bases between the two ends. Germline V gene lookup returns CDR1 LGHDT and CDR2 YNNKEL (reference sequence). The CDR3 length is 15 residues. The CDR3 region is CASSLGSWGGPPLHF. Written as DNA, the CDR3 is TGTGCCAGCAGCCTCGGGAGTTGGGGGGGTCCACCCCTCCACTTT.

This rearrangement joins TRBV5-6 to TRBJ2-1; maybe TRBD2 (5 bases). The CDR3 has 15 residues. In germline, CDR1 is SGHDT, CDR2 YYEEEE. V gave up 5 bases and J gave up 0 bases, with 12 bases separating them. The CDR3, as DNA: TGTGCCAGCAGTCCTAGCCGATACTCCTACAATGAGCAGTTCTTC. Amino acid sequence: CASSPSRYSYNEQFF.